Listed below are T cell receptor beta chains from one sample, sequenced in a study of OX40 agonist ivuxolimab in advanced cancers. Assay used: immunoSEQ multiplex PCR; TCRdb lists only in-frame clones, some missing. This table has more than 10,000 clones, approximately 84% appearing once. The sequencing here drew on CD4+ or CD8+ T cells sorted from blood, taken in a trial of the OX40 agonist ivuxolimab. These receptors were collected from an adult with an advanced solid tumor such as melanoma, head and neck, liver or kidney cancer. CDR3s include the opening cysteine and the closing phenylalanine or tryptophan. Each record gives: D gene, clone size, J gene, V gene, CDR3 DNA, CDR3 protein. D genes are given only for firm matches. Size is stated for part of the rows, as once, few or many counts, or as a class when the clone is expanded.

>-|-|TRBJ1-4|TRBV15
TGTGCCACCAGCAGAGGACCAGGGGTTAATGAAAAACTGTTTTTT
CATSRGPGVNEKLFF
>-|medium-sized|TRBJ2-3|TRBV28
TGTGCCAGCACCCTAGGGTCGGCGCAGTATTTT
CASTLGSAQYF
>-|-|TRBJ1-6|TRBV9
TGTGCCAGCAGCGTATCCGGGGGGGGGCATTCACCCCTCCACTTT
CASSVSGGGHSPLHF
>-|-|TRBJ1-1|TRBV7-9
TGTGCCAGCAGCTCGACAGGCAATCAAAGGGGGATGGCTGAAGCTTTCTTT
CASSSTGNQRGMAEAFF
>-|-|TRBJ1-5|TRBV9
TGTGCCAGCAGCGCCGACGGGGGCGATCAGCCCCAGCATTTT
CASSADGGDQPQHF
>TRBD2|-|TRBJ2-2|TRBV27
TGTGCCAGCAGTCCCCGGACTAGCGGGGGGATTAACACCGGGGAGCTGTTTTTT
CASSPRTSGGINTGELFF
>-|-|TRBJ2-7|TRBV5-1
TGCGCCACCAAACCAGGGACAAGTTCCTCCTACGAGCAGTACTTC
CATKPGTSSSYEQYF
>-|-|TRBJ2-7|TRBV5-1
TGCGCCAGCAGGCGGAGTGACGAGCAGTACTTC
CASRRSDEQYF
>-|few|TRBJ2-3|TRBV6-5
TGTGCCAGCGGGTCAGATACGCAGTATTTT
CASGSDTQYF
>-|-|TRBJ1-3|TRBV29-1
TGCAGCGTTGTACGACTCTCTGGAAACACCATATATTTT
CSVVRLSGNTIYF
>-|-|TRBJ1-4|TRBV11-2
TGTGCCAGCAGACTACAGCTATCAACTAATGAAAAACTGTTTTTT
CASRLQLSTNEKLFF
>TRBD2|-|TRBJ2-2|TRBV11-2
TGTGCCAGCAGGGGACTAGCGGGAGAGGGGCTGTTTTTT
CASRGLAGEGLFF
>-|once|TRBJ1-5|TRBV15
TGTGCCACCAGCAGAGTTGCAGGAAACGGTCAGCCCCAGCATTTT
CATSRVAGNGQPQHF
>TRBD1|-|TRBJ2-1|TRBV6-5
TGTGCCAGCAGTTACTCGGGGACAGGGACCTACAATGAGCAGTTCTTC
CASSYSGTGTYNEQFF
>-|-|TRBJ1-3|TRBV9
TGTGCCAGCAGCGTCGGAACGTTTTCTGGAAACACCATATATTTT
CASSVGTFSGNTIYF
>TRBD1|-|TRBJ1-6|TRBV7-9
TGTGCCAGCAGCCAGGGACAGGGATATTCACCCCTCCACTTT
CASSQGQGYSPLHF
>-|few|TRBJ2-7|TRBV7-3
TGTGCCAGCAGCCCCGGCTCCTACGAGCAGTACTTC
CASSPGSYEQYF
>TRBD1|-|TRBJ2-2|TRBV11-2
TGTGCCAGCAGCTTGGGACAGGGGCCCGGGGAGCTGTTTTTT
CASSLGQGPGELFF
>-|-|TRBJ1-1|TRBV6-9
TGTGCCAGCAGTTCTCTTACTGAAGCTTTCTTT
CASSSLTEAFF
>TRBD2|once|TRBJ2-7|TRBV5-1
TGCGCCAGCGCGTATCGGGGGGTGAACTCCTACGAGCAGTACTTC
CASAYRGVNSYEQYF
>-|-|TRBJ2-7|TRBV6-6
TGTGCCAGCAGTTACTTGGGGGCCTCCTACGAGCAGTACTTC
CASSYLGASYEQYF
>-|-|TRBJ2-7|TRBV19
TGTGCCAGTAGCTACGGTATCGGGCAATCCTACGAGCAGTACTTC
CASSYGIGQSYEQYF
>-|-|TRBJ1-1|TRBV6-5
TGTGCCAGCAGCCATCTCTGGCAGGGCTTTGAAGCTTTCTTT
CASSHLWQGFEAFF
>-|-|TRBJ2-7|TRBV15
TGTGCCACCAGCAGGGACCCCGGGACTCCCTACGAGCAGTACTTC
CATSRDPGTPYEQYF
>-|-|TRBJ2-7|TRBV7-6
TGTGCCAGCACCTTCACCCCAAGGTCCTACGAGCAGTACTTC
CASTFTPRSYEQYF
>TRBD1|-|TRBJ1-5|TRBV9
TGTGCCAGCAGCGCAGGGGGTGGGAGCAATCAGCCCCAGCATTTT
CASSAGGGSNQPQHF
>-|large|TRBJ1-4|TRBV5-1
TGCGCCAGCAGCGGCCTTCCGACTGGCCCCGATACTAATGAAAAACTGTTTTTT
CASSGLPTGPDTNEKLFF
>-|-|TRBJ1-2|TRBV6-5
TGTGCCAGCAGTTACACGACAGCATATGGCTACACCTTC
CASSYTTAYGYTF
>-|once|TRBJ2-1|TRBV10-3
TGTGCCTCCACCGACACCTACAATGAGCAGTTCTTC
CASTDTYNEQFF
>-|-|TRBJ1-5|TRBV6-1
TGTGCCAGCAGCGGGGGACCAGAGGGCAATCAGCCCCAGCATTTT
CASSGGPEGNQPQHF
>TRBD1|once|TRBJ1-2|TRBV29-1
TGCAGCGTCCAAGACCTGGACAGGGGGCGCGGTGGCTACACCTTC
CSVQDLDRGRGGYTF
>-|-|TRBJ2-7|TRBV7-6
TGTGCCAGCAGCTTAGAAGGGGACCCTGCCTACGAGCAGTACTTC
CASSLEGDPAYEQYF
>-|-|TRBJ2-3|TRBV5-5
TGTGCCAGCAGCCGAAGTGGGAACACAGATACGCAGTATTTT
CASSRSGNTDTQYF
>TRBD1|-|TRBJ2-7|TRBV25-1
TGTGCCAGCACCGGACCGGGACAGGGAAAGACCTACGAGCAGTACTTC
CASTGPGQGKTYEQYF
>-|-|TRBJ2-7|TRBV6-1
TGTGCCAGCAGTTCCATGAAGAAGCAGTACTTC
CASSSMKKQYF
>TRBD1|-|TRBJ1-2|TRBV27
TGTGCCAGCAGTTTATATCAGGGGGTACATGGCTACACCTTC
CASSLYQGVHGYTF
>-|-|TRBJ1-6|TRBV28
TGTGCCAGCACCGCTGAAGGGCACAATTCACCCCTCCACTTT
CASTAEGHNSPLHF
>TRBD2|-|TRBJ2-1|TRBV6-4
TGTGCCAGCAGTGACTCGGGAGGGTCGAACAATGAGCAGTTCTTC
CASSDSGGSNNEQFF
>-|-|TRBJ2-3|TRBV7-9
TGTGCCAGCAGCTGGGGCAGCACAGATACGCAGTATTTT
CASSWGSTDTQYF
>-|-|TRBJ1-2|TRBV4-1
TGCGCCAGCAGCCCCCGATTTGGCGATGGCTACACCTTC
CASSPRFGDGYTF
>-|medium-sized|TRBJ2-5|TRBV5-1
TGTGCCAGCAGCTGGCGTGGGGTTGGCCAAGAGACCCAGTACTTC
CASSWRGVGQETQYF
>TRBD2|-|TRBJ2-7|TRBV11-2
TGTGCCAGCAGCTTACCAGGTTTAGCGGGACCGTACGAGCAGTACTTC
CASSLPGLAGPYEQYF
>-|few|TRBJ2-1|TRBV6-4
TGTGCCAGCAGTGGCGGCGACTACAATGAGCAGTTCTTC
CASSGGDYNEQFF
>-|-|TRBJ2-7|TRBV19
TGTGCCAGTAGTACAGCACAAGGCGAGCAGTACTTC
CASSTAQGEQYF
>-|-|TRBJ2-7|TRBV5-6
TGTGCCAGCAGCTTTGGGACTGGGATCTACGAGCAGTACTTC
CASSFGTGIYEQYF
>TRBD2|-|TRBJ2-1|TRBV7-6
TGTGCCAGCAGCGAGGGACTAAGGGAGCAGTTCTTC
CASSEGLREQFF
>TRBD1|once|TRBJ2-7|TRBV10-2
TGCGCCAGCAGTTCCGGACAGGTCTACGAGCAGTACTTC
CASSSGQVYEQYF
>-|-|TRBJ2-3|TRBV7-2
TGTGCCAGCAGCGTGAGCCTCGGCACAGATACGCAGTATTTT
CASSVSLGTDTQYF
>-|-|TRBJ2-7|TRBV6-5
TGTGCCAGCGAGGGTAATGCCTACGAGCAGTACTTC
CASEGNAYEQYF
>TRBD1|few|TRBJ1-5|TRBV9
TGTGCCAGCAGCGTAAGGAACAGGGGTGTAGATCAGCCCCAGCATTTT
CASSVRNRGVDQPQHF
>-|-|TRBJ2-1|TRBV6-5
TGTGCCAGCAGTATGGGGGTTTTTAAGAATGAGCAGTTCTTC
CASSMGVFKNEQFF
>-|-|TRBJ2-2|TRBV4-1
TGCGCCAGCAGCCGCCTCTCCACCGGGGAGCTGTTTTTT
CASSRLSTGELFF
>TRBD1|-|TRBJ2-6|TRBV29-1
TGCAGCGTCGGACAGGTCTCTGGGGCCAACGTCCTGACTTTC
CSVGQVSGANVLTF
>-|-|TRBJ1-1|TRBV30
TGTGCCTGGAGTGTACGGGGGCGAGAAGCTTTCTTT
CAWSVRGREAFF